The clone carrying this T cell receptor beta chain was found many times. Its specificity is not known. TCRdb independently ran MiXCR on the RT-PCR reads; one entry per CDR3 protein. The sample records approximately 570,000 distinct CDR3 sequences, 6.5% to 8% being singletons. The data originate from a study of response to subunit inactivated influenza vaccine. Regarding the study as a whole: Each seasonal influenza vaccination recruits few new T cells, the authors suggested.

The sequence was collected from a man between 50 and 75 years old who received an inactivated influenza vaccine. This sample comprised PBMCs from blood, obtained roughly 24 months after vaccination.

The CDR3 spells CASSFGTGSGNTIYF. CDR3 DNA: TGTGCCAGCAGCTTCGGGACAGGGTCTGGAAACACCATATATTTT. The V and J genes are TRBV5-6 and TRBJ1-3; 9 positions agree with TRBD1. After removal of 2 bases from V and 1 base from J, the junction contained 1 base not matched to a gene. CDR1 and CDR2 from the germline V gene are SGHDT and YYEEEE. The CDR3 consists of 15 residues.